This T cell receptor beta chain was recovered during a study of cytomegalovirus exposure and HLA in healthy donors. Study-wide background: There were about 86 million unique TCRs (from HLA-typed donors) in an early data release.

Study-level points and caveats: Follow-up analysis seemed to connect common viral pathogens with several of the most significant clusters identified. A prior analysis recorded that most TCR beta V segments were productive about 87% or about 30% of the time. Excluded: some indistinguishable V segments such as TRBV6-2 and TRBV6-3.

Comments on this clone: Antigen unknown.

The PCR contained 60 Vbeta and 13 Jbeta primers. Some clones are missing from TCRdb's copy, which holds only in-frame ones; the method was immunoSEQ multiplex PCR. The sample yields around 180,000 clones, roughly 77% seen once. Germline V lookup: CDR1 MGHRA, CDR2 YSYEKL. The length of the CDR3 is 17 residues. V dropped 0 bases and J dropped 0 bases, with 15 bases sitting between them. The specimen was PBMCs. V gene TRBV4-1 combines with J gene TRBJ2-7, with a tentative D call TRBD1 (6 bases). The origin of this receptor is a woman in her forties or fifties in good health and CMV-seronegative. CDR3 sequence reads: CASSQESVGRGSYEQYF. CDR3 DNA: TGCGCCAGCAGCCAAGAGAGTGTGGGCAGGGGCTCCTACGAGCAGTACTTC.